The 25 T cell receptor beta chains below were found in one sample sequenced in a study of blood T cell repertoires in COVID-19. Clones were read by immunoSEQ multiplex PCR, and TCRdb kept only the in-frame ones, dropping some. In the table there are a few hundred thousand clones, 90% of which are singletons. Input material: peripheral blood. These receptors were obtained from a woman aged 40 to 50 with COVID-19, enrolled during active disease.

This chain joins TRBV29-1 and TRBJ1-2, with unresolved D. Germline V CDR1 and CDR2: SQVTM, ANQGSEA. This CDR3 has 13 residues. The ends were cut back, 5 bases at V and 8 bases at J, with 18 bases in the middle. The CDR3 here is CSVLGLLEGGYTF. For the CDR3, the DNA is TGCAGCGTTCTTGGACTCCTGGAGGGCGGCTACACCTTC.

The chain combines TRBV6-4 with TRBJ2-3; 10 bases align to TRBD2. In germline, CDR1 is MRHNA, CDR2 SNTAGT. J gave up 5 bases and V 0 bases, and 5 bases lay outside the gene matches. This CDR3 has 16 residues. As DNA, the CDR3 is TGTGCCAGCAGTGACTCAGCGGGGGGGCCCGGAGATACGCAGTATTTT. This gives the protein CASSDSAGGPGDTQYF.

The chain couples TRBV5-6 to TRBJ2-7; D gene unclear. The germline V gene encodes CDR1 SGHDT and CDR2 YYEEEE. This CDR3 region has 13 residues. V was cut by 1 base and J by 0 bases, with 5 bases left in between. CDR3 sequence reads: CASSLISSYEQYF. CDR3 sequence (DNA): TGTGCCAGCAGCTTGATCAGCTCCTACGAGCAGTACTTC.

V gene TRBV6-5 combines with J gene TRBJ2-3, with TRBD1 matching 7 bases. V gave up 6 bases and J gave up 4 bases; unmatched junction bases: 7. Germline V gives CDR1 MNHEY, CDR2 SVGAGI. CDR3 length equals 14 residues. CDR3 amino acids: CASRETGNADTQYF. CDR3 bases: TGTGCCAGCAGAGAGACAGGGAACGCAGATACGCAGTATTTT.

The chain joins TRBV7-2 to TRBJ2-1; 9 nucleotides agree with TRBD2. The CDR3 is made up of 15 amino acids. With 6 bases clipped from V and 4 bases from J, the junction kept 7 bases outside the gene matches. The germline CDR1 and CDR2 sequences are SGHTA and FQGNSA. CDR3 protein: CASSQDAGGYNEQFF. As DNA, the CDR3 is TGTGCCAGCAGTCAAGACGCGGGAGGGTACAATGAGCAGTTCTTC.

The V and J genes are TRBV11-2 and TRBJ1-2; the D is unclear. Germline CDR1 and CDR2: SGHAT and FQNNGV. This CDR3 region has 14 residues. V shed 4 bases and J shed 2 bases, with 11 bases lying between them. The chain's CDR3 is CASSSVPGNYGYTF. DNA for the CDR3: TGTGCCAGCAGCTCCGTGCCAGGCAACTATGGCTACACCTTC. Looking up the rest from reference TRBV11-2 and TRBJ1-2 gives the full variable domain: EAGVAQSPRYKIIEKRQSVAFWCNPISGHATLYWYQQILGQGPKLLIQFQNNGVVDDSQLPKDRFSAERLKGVDSTLKIQPAKLEDSAVYLCASSSVPGNYGYTFGSGTRLTVV.

The rearrangement links TRBV30 to TRBJ1-3; D call uncertain. The germline gives CDR1 GTSNPN, CDR2 SVGIG (reference sequence). The CDR3 spans 15 residues. V lost 4 bases to trimming and J lost 3 bases, with 16 bases between them. CDR3: CAWKSPRRGGNTIYF. Here the CDR3 DNA reads TGTGCCTGGAAGTCCCCGAGACGGGGTGGAAACACCATATATTTT. Based on the CDR3 plus reference TRBV30 and TRBJ1-3, the full variable domain is SQTIHQWPATLVQPVGSPLSLECTVEGTSNPNLYWYRQAAGRGLQLLFYSVGIGQISSEVPQNLSASRPQDRQFILSSKKLLLSDSGFYLCAWKSPRRGGNTIYFGEGSWLTVV.

This clone was detected once. The CDR3 reads CASSETGQNQPQHF. The CDR3 region has the DNA TGTGCCAGCAGTGAAACGGGACAGAATCAGCCCCAGCATTTT. The chain carries TRBV2 and TRBJ1-5, with TRBD1 matching 7 bases. The ends lost 2 bases at V and 4 bases at J; junction bases unmatched: 2. Per germline, CDR1 SNHLY and CDR2 FYNNEI. This CDR3 has 14 amino acids.

The chain combines TRBV7-2 with TRBJ2-3; perhaps TRBD1 as D (6 bases). CDR1 and CDR2 (germline): SGHTA, FQGNSA. The CDR3 loop spans 14 amino acids. V lost 4 bases and J 5 bases, leaving 13 bases between the germline ends. The CDR3 here is CASSYAQGVDTQYF. As DNA, the CDR3 is TGTGCCAGCAGCTACGCACAGGGAGTAGATACGCAGTATTTT. The entire variable domain, with the rest obtained from reference TRBV7-2 and TRBJ2-3, is as follows: GAGVSQSPSNKVTEKGKDVELRCDPISGHTALYWYRQSLGQGLEFLIYFQGNSAPDKSGLPSDRFSAERTGGSVSTLTIQRTQQEDSAVYLCASSYAQGVDTQYFGPGTRLTVL.

This chain joins TRBV18 and TRBJ1-5, with no clear D. This CDR3 comprises 14 residues. Germline V gene sequence: CDR1 KGHSH, CDR2 LQKENI. Trimming shortened V by 3 bases and J by 1 base, and 7 bases separated the two germline ends. The CDR3 DNA sequence: TGTGCCAGCTCACCCGGGGTAAGCAATCAGCCCCAGCATTTT. Its translation is CASSPGVSNQPQHF.

V usage is TRBV2 and J usage is TRBJ1-2; D uncertain. Deletions cut 0 bases from V and 8 bases from J, with 10 bases between. Germline CDR1 is SNHLY and CDR2 is FYNNEI. The CDR3 loop spans 13 amino acids. The CDR3 sequence: CASSEARTWGYTF. CDR3 bases: TGTGCCAGCAGTGAAGCTAGAACGTGGGGCTACACCTTC.

The rearrangement uses TRBV11-3 and TRBJ2-2; 8 bases align to TRBD1. Germline loops: CDR1 SGHNT, CDR2 YENEEA. The CDR3 spans 16 residues. The V segment lost 4 bases and the J segment 2 bases; nucleotides outside the gene matches: 6. In nucleotides, the CDR3 is TGTGCCAGCAGCTACGGGACAGGCTACAACACCGGGGAGCTGTTTTTT. This sequence encodes CASSYGTGYNTGELFF. The entire variable domain, with the rest obtained from reference TRBV11-3 and TRBJ2-2, is as follows: EAGVVQSPRYKIIEKKQPVAFWCNPISGHNTLYWYLQNLGQGPELLIRYENEEAVDDSQLPKDRFSAERLKGVDSTLKIQPAELGDSAVYLCASSYGTGYNTGELFFGEGSRLTVL.

J is TRBJ2-5 and V is TRBV5-1; 7 bases line up with TRBD1. V was clipped by 4 bases and J by 2 bases; unmatched bases: 14. The V gene's germline CDR1 is SGHRS and CDR2 YFSETQ. This CDR3 contains 17 residues. The CDR3 protein is CASSAAAGQAQQETQYF. CDR3 nucleotide sequence: TGCGCCAGCAGCGCAGCCGCAGGACAGGCTCAACAAGAGACCCAGTACTTC.

This chain uses TRBV7-2 with TRBJ2-1; 7 positions agree with TRBD1. V trimming: 6 bases; J trimming: 3 bases; junction bases outside the gene matches: 2. The CDR3 extends over 13 amino acids. Per germline, CDR1 SGHTA and CDR2 FQGNSA. The CDR3 is CASRGGLYNEQFF. The CDR3 DNA is TGTGCCAGCAGAGGGGGCCTCTACAATGAGCAGTTCTTC. Full variable domain (missing parts from reference TRBV7-2 and TRBJ2-1): GAGVSQSPSNKVTEKGKDVELRCDPISGHTALYWYRQSLGQGLEFLIYFQGNSAPDKSGLPSDRFSAERTGGSVSTLTIQRTQQEDSAVYLCASRGGLYNEQFFGPGTRLTVL.

The V gene is TRBV7-2, the J gene TRBJ2-7; D might be TRBD1 (5 bases). The CDR3 extends over 13 amino acids. The V and J ends lost 5 bases and 6 bases respectively, with 14 bases between them. Germline V lookup: CDR1 SGHTA, CDR2 FQGNSA. The CDR3 nucleotides read TGTGCCAGCAGCCTAGAGACAGTATCCGAGCAGTACTTC. It encodes CASSLETVSEQYF.

The chain is built from TRBV14 and TRBJ1-1; maybe TRBD1 (5 bases). The CDR3 runs 14 residues. Between the trimmed V and J ends, which lost 4 bases and 2 bases, there was a span of 11 bases. CDR1 and CDR2 from the germline V gene are SGHDN and FVKESK. The CDR3 DNA reads as TGTGCCAGCAGCCCCTACGGACACAACACTGAAGCTTTCTTT. It yields the protein CASSPYGHNTEAFF.

The chain uses TRBV15 and TRBJ1-5; D might be TRBD1 (5 bases). Germline V gives CDR1 LNHNV, CDR2 YYDKDF (reference sequence). V was shortened by 1 base and J by 3 bases, with 10 bases between the two germline ends. The CDR3 loop spans 15 amino acids. The CDR3 coding sequence is TGTGCCACCAGCAGAGGGCAGGGCCACAATCAGCCCCAGCATTTT. It translates to CATSRGQGHNQPQHF.

The V call is TRBV6-2 or TRBV6-3, the J call TRBJ1-5, with 8 bases aligning to TRBD1. Germline CDR1 reads MNHEY; CDR2 reads SVGEGT. This CDR3 contains 18 residues. Trimming at V came to 2 bases and at J to 1 base, leaving 10 bases not matched to a gene. The CDR3: CASSYLIQTGVSNQPQHF. In DNA form, the CDR3 reads TGTGCCAGCAGTTACCTCATCCAGACAGGGGTCAGCAATCAGCCCCAGCATTTT.

This chain uses TRBV30 with TRBJ1-2, with 9 bases that match TRBD1. Losses at the gene ends were 4 bases for V and 7 bases for J; bases not matched to a gene: 10. The germline CDR1 and CDR2 sequences are GTSNPN and SVGIG (reference sequence). The CDR3 sequence is 14 residues long. In DNA form, the CDR3 reads TGTGCCTGGATTGGGACAGGGAGGAGTGCTGGCTACACCTTC. As protein: CAWIGTGRSAGYTF.

Of note for this clone: One junction end does not reproduce the germline sequence, and a read error may be involved. V usage is TRBV6-5 and J usage is TRBJ1-2; D is possibly TRBD1 (5 bases). The germline CDR1 and CDR2 sequences are MNHEY and SVGAGI. This CDR3 is 14 amino acids long. The CDR3 loop is CAGSSGSGAYGYTF. The CDR3 region has the DNA TGTGCCGGCAGTAGCGGGTCTGGGGCATATGGCTACACCTTC.

The chain links TRBV14 to TRBJ1-2; D gene ambiguous. CDR3 length: 12 residues. The germline V gene encodes CDR1 SGHDN and CDR2 FVKESK. The V and J ends lost 4 bases and 3 bases respectively, with 6 bases between them. Here the CDR3 reads CASSLSHYGYTF. The CDR3, as DNA: TGTGCCAGCAGCCTGAGCCACTATGGCTACACCTTC.

This clone was observed a single time. V gene TRBV10-3 combines with J gene TRBJ1-5; D gene unclear. This CDR3 has 15 amino acids. The V end was cut by 0 bases, the J end by 4 bases, with 10 bases between. The V gene's germline CDR1 is ENHRY and CDR2 SYGVKD. The CDR3 sequence: CAISESFAGNQPQHF. DNA for the CDR3: TGTGCCATCAGTGAGTCTTTTGCGGGTAATCAGCCCCAGCATTTT.

V usage is TRBV20-1 and J usage is TRBJ2-1, with D unresolved. The CDR3 runs to 11 residues. The V gene lost 7 bases and the J gene lost 6 bases, with 10 bases spanning the gap. Per germline, CDR1 DFQATT and CDR2 SNEGSKA (reference sequence). For the CDR3, the DNA is TGCAGTGTCCGGAGATCCAATGAGCAGTTCTTC. This gives the protein CSVRRSNEQFF.

The chain uses TRBV28 and TRBJ2-5; 10 bases align to TRBD2. This CDR3 is 12 amino acids long. CDR1 is MDHEN and CDR2 is SYDVKM in the germline V gene. Unmatched junction bases numbered 1, after V lost 3 bases and J lost 9 bases. The CDR3 DNA follows: TGTGCCAGCAGTTTGCTAGCGGGAGCCCAGTACTTC. The encoded protein is CASSLLAGAQYF. Looking up the rest from reference TRBV28 and TRBJ2-5 gives the full variable domain: DVKVTQSSRYLVKRTGEKVFLECVQDMDHENMFWYRQDPGLGLRLIYFSYDVKMKEKGDIPEGYSVSREKKERFSLILESASTNQTSMYLCASSLLAGAQYFGPGTRLLVL.

The chain employs TRBV5-4 and TRBJ2-3, with 10 bases aligning to TRBD1. V shed 4 bases, J shed 0 bases, and the junction held 8 bases outside the gene matches. The germline V gene encodes CDR1 SGHNT and CDR2 YYREEE (reference sequence). The CDR3 is 17 amino acids. The CDR3 bases are TGTGCCAGCAGCGGAACACGGGACAGGGGAAGCACAGATACGCAGTATTTT. As protein: CASSGTRDRGSTDTQYF.